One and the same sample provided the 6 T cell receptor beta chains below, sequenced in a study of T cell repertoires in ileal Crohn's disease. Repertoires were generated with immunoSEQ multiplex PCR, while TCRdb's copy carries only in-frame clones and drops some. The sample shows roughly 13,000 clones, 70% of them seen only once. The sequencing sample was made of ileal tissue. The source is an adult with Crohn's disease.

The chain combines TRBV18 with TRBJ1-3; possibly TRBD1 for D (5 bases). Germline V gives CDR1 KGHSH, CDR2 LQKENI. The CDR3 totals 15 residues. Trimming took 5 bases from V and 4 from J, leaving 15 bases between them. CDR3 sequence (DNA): TGTGCCAGCTCAACCACCCGGGGCGGAGGAAACACCATATATTTT. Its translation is CASSTTRGGGNTIYF.

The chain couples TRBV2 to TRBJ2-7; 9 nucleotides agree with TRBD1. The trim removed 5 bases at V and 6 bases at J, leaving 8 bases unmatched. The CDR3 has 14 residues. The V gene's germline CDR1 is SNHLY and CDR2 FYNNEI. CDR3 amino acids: CASSKGQGIREQYF. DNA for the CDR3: TGTGCCAGCAGTAAGGGACAGGGTATCCGCGAGCAGTACTTC. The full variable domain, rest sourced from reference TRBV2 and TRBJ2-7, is EPEVTQTPSHQVTQMGQEVILRCVPISNHLYFYWYRQILGQKVEFLVSFYNNEISEKSEIFDDQFSVERPDGSNFTLKIRSTKLEDSAMYFCASSKGQGIREQYFGPGTRLTVT.

The CDR3, as DNA: TGTGCCAGCAGCTTCCGCGGGACAGATAACACCGGGGAGCTGTTTTTT. Translated, it gives CASSFRGTDNTGELFF. The V gene is TRBV5-6, the J gene TRBJ2-2; maybe TRBD1 (7 bases). V dropped 2 bases and J dropped 2 bases, with 13 bases sitting between them. Germline V gene lookup returns CDR1 SGHDT and CDR2 YYEEEE. The CDR3 length is 16 residues.

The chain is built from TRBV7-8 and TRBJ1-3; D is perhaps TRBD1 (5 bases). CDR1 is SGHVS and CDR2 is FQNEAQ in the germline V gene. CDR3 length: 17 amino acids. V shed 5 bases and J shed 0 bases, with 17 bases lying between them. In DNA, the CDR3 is TGTGCCAGCAGCGCAGGGACTTTAATTAGCTCTGGAAACACCATATATTTT. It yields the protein CASSAGTLISSGNTIYF.

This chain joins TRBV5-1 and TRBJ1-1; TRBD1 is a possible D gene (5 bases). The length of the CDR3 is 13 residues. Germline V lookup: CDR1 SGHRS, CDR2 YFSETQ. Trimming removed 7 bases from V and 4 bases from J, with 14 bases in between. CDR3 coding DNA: TGCGCCAGCTCCAGGGCGGAAGGCACTGAAGCTTTCTTT. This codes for CASSRAEGTEAFF.

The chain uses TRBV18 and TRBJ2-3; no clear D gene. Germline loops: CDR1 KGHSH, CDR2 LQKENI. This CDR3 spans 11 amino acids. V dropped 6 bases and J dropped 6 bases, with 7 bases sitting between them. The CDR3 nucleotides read TGTGCCAGCTCTGGGCTGGATACGCAGTATTTT. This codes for CASSGLDTQYF.